The clone carrying this T cell receptor (beta chain) was counted between two and nine times. Antigen: not known. Gene names and germline match the mouse. The read gets to within 4 residues of the CDR3 end, and the germline J gene fills in the rest. This entry comes from a study of CD8+ T cells in alopecia areata. Study-level information: Skin-grafted approximately 7-11-week-old female C3H/HeJ mice received tissue from roughly 6-12-month-old C3H/HeJ donors with spontaneous alopecia. Findings and limits, study-wide: In scalp samples, resident alphabeta T cells of normal skin are also sequenced. Clonality was higher in lesional than normal scalp, especially in alopecia totalis/universalis. Shared TCR sequences were less clear between patients than in mice, possibly partly from HLA diversity.

Looked up from germline, CDR1 is NSQYPW and CDR2 is LRSPGD (reference sequence). J lost 0 bases, V lost 0 bases, and 3 bases had no gene match. This CDR3 is built from 17 residues. RNA was isolated and reverse transcribed to cDNA, the sequencing template. Here immunoSEQ multiplex PCR was the method, and the copy in TCRdb shows in-frame clones only, minus some. There are over 100,000 clones in the sample, none observed a single time. V gene TRBV1 combines with J gene TRBJ2-1; 9 bases match TRBD2. The TCR was taken from a C3H/HeJ mouse with alopecia areata. The strain bears MHC haplotype H2-k. The sample was lesional skin. CDR3 bases read: TGCACCTGCAGTGCAGATTTCTGGGGGGGTAACTATGCT. Protein: CTCSADFWGGNYA. The entire CDR3 reads CTCSADFWGGNYAEQFF.